This T cell receptor (beta chain) was recorded in a study of early T cells in non-severe SARS-CoV-2 infection. MiXCR was run by TCRdb on the 5' RACE reads, yielding one entry per CDR3 protein. This sample has about 46,000 distinct CDR3 sequences; roughly 5.7% occur once, and the top ten carry 4.5% to 5.5%. Deletions cut 4 bases from V and 5 bases from J, with 9 bases between. The CDR3 length is 12 residues. Germline CDR1 and CDR2: DFQATT and SNEGSKA (reference sequence). This clonotype was seen many times. Sequenced material: whole blood, taken at baseline. The chain recombines TRBV20-1 with TRBJ1-5; D remains ambiguous. The TCR was taken from an adult who was a healthcare worker with PCR-confirmed SARS-CoV-2 infection or an uninfected control (not recorded which). The CDR3 sequence is CSATQRDQPQHF. The CDR3 DNA reads as TGCAGTGCTACTCAAAGGGATCAGCCCCAGCATTTT.